These T cell receptor beta chains were read from a single sample in a study of regulatory T cells in long-lasting Graves disease. TCRdb used MiXCR to reprocess the multiplex PCR reads, holding one entry per CDR3 protein. The sample shows around 510,000 distinct CDR3 sequences, about 20% of them seen only once. The sequenced sample was peripheral blood mononuclear cells (PBMCs), obtained when the disease was refractory, from a patient treated with antithyroid drugs. The receptors here all came from a female donor with Graves disease. The CDR3 runs from the conserved cysteine through the conserved F or W. The order of the fields is J gene, V gene, CDR3 length, CDR3 protein.

j_gene: TRBJ2-5
v_gene: TRBV6-2/TRBV6-3
len: 14
CDR3aa: CASSYGGGGETQYF

j_gene: TRBJ2-5
v_gene: TRBV11-2
len: 13
CDR3aa: CASSQDILVGQYF

j_gene: TRBJ2-7
v_gene: TRBV7-2
len: 11
CDR3aa: CASSYELVQYF

j_gene: TRBJ1-5
v_gene: TRBV12-3/TRBV12-4
len: 15
CDR3aa: CASKPHGGENQPQHF

j_gene: TRBJ1-2
v_gene: TRBV6-1
len: 16
CDR3aa: CASSLGTGPSNYGYTF

j_gene: TRBJ1-1
v_gene: TRBV5-1
len: 14
CDR3aa: CASSSTNMNTEAFF

j_gene: TRBJ2-2
v_gene: TRBV5-1
len: 17
CDR3aa: CASRTSGSALNTGELFF

j_gene: TRBJ1-1
v_gene: TRBV7-2
len: 18
CDR3aa: CASSLGRTGRLMNTEAFF

j_gene: TRBJ1-1
v_gene: TRBV20-1
len: 13
CDR3aa: CSVRAGGGTEAFF

j_gene: TRBJ2-1
v_gene: TRBV19
len: 19
CDR3aa: CASSPWPSQGTSSYNEQFF

j_gene: TRBJ2-7
v_gene: TRBV27
len: 15
CDR3aa: CASSFRAGETYEQYF

j_gene: TRBJ2-3
v_gene: TRBV5-1
len: 16
CDR3aa: CASSLLPGRATDTQYF

j_gene: TRBJ1-2
v_gene: TRBV2
len: 13
CDR3aa: CASIPGQGYGYTF

j_gene: TRBJ1-2
v_gene: TRBV6-5
len: 13
CDR3aa: CASSYQGSYGYTF

j_gene: TRBJ1-3
v_gene: TRBV6-1
len: 12
CDR3aa: CASSPRGNTIYF

j_gene: TRBJ2-5
v_gene: TRBV27
len: 14
CDR3aa: CASSQGQYQETQYF

j_gene: TRBJ1-5
v_gene: TRBV2
len: 14
CDR3aa: CASSYRAGDQPQHF

j_gene: TRBJ1-1
v_gene: TRBV20-1
len: 14
CDR3aa: CSATDPRLVTEAFF

j_gene: TRBJ1-1
v_gene: TRBV6-5
len: 14
CDR3aa: CASSYKGGRTEAFF

j_gene: TRBJ1-2
v_gene: TRBV7-9
len: 14
CDR3aa: CASSPGRSPFFYTF

j_gene: TRBJ2-4
v_gene: TRBV28
len: 16
CDR3aa: CASSLGSGSAKNIQYF

j_gene: TRBJ1-1
v_gene: TRBV27
len: 18
CDR3aa: CASSLSRWGGRPHTEAFF